The following is a T cell receptor (beta chain) sequence with its context. This sample was included in a study of shared clonotypes between healthy human individuals. V was trimmed by 4 bases and J by 2 bases, leaving 10 bases between them. Germline assignment: CDR1 SGHNT and CDR2 YYREEE (reference sequence). The CDR3 length is 13 residues. Sequenced by immunoSEQ multiplex PCR; TCRdb stores in-frame clones only, minus some. The sample shows about a million clones, about 75% of them seen only once. The gene calls are TRBV5-4 and TRBJ2-7; tentative D call: TRBD1 (5 bases). Sequenced: memory CD4+ T cells sorted from blood. The subset is: CD45RA-negative fraction. The clonotype comes from a man between 18 and 29 years old in good health. The DNA of the CDR3 is TGTGCCAGCAGCGTAACAGGAACCTACGAGCAGTACTTC. This sequence encodes CASSVTGTYEQYF.